This T cell receptor (beta chain) was identified during a study of blood T cell repertoires in COVID-19 (dated by TCRdb to 2019 to 2021). Regarding the complete study: The collaborator samples originated in the United States, Italy and Spain and spanned the acute and convalescent phases of COVID-19. The samples were drawn from two sources: the first 160 participants of the ongoing ImmuneRACE study, and 1,000 to 1,500 subjects contributed by 6 global collaborators. Sample metadata almost always included a de-identified subject ID, COVID-19 status, age in years and sex. Where HLA class I and class II types were available, the types were taken from metadata supplied by the sample provider, not from assay-based typing. Subjects who had been exposed to COVID-19, were actively infected with it, or had recovered from it provided the deeply sampled blood TCRbeta repertoires that made up the dataset. The repertoires were released in a freely available public database intended as a resource for research on the immune response to SARS-CoV-2. The prospective study material was composed of cDNA or gDNA derived from T cells, B-cell-depleted T cells, or PBMCs. What the study reported, not specific to this receptor: How much clinical and demographic metadata was included differed by source and by participant, and the metadata was provided uncurated.

TCRbeta CDR3 regions were amplified from genomic DNA using the immunoSEQ Assay, a bias-controlled multiplex PCR. In the paper's pipeline: The number of nucleated cells in each sample was estimated by amplification of reference gene primers within the assay. To quantify the absolute abundance of each unique TCRbeta CDR3 rearrangement, sequence reads were collapsed and filtered. For each sample, productive Simpson clonality was calculated as the square root of Simpson's diversity index over productive rearrangements. Not all clones reach the TCRdb copy of this immuneACCESS table, which keeps in-frame sequences only. Checked studies attribute under half of the gap to unresolved V genes and leave the rest unexplained. V and J calls and clone size are as listed in that table; D and trimming were resolved from the DNA. The sample includes roughly 250,000 clones, with 70% to 90% observed a single time. The top ten constitute 4% of the sample.

Collaborating institutions collected whole blood in K2EDTA tubes following their own protocols. For TCRbeta analysis, collaborators shipped samples in one of three forms: frozen whole blood, isolated PBMCs, or DNA extracted from either of those sample types. The CDR3 holds 14 amino acids from the cysteine to the phenylalanine. Kept here is only the CDR3 DNA, which spans 42 bases and is read in frame from base 1. The junction carries 14 bases between V and J, which are trimmed by 1 base and 7 bases respectively. From a lookup of the germline V gene, CDR1 and CDR2 are SGHTA and FQGNSA. Remarks on this clone: There is no known antigen for this receptor. Per-base quality was not reported, and no clone a single base away is much larger than it.

Sequences were obtained from peripheral blood. This receptor was obtained from a man aged 50 to 60 with acute or convalescent COVID-19. The rearranged chain carries TRBV7-2 and TRBJ2-7; TRBD1 is perhaps the D gene, given 6 matching bases. Here the CDR3 is given as CASSLVVRGQEQYF. The bases read TGTGCCAGCAGCTTAGTGGTCAGGGGACAAGAGCAGTACTTC. The full variable domain, with segments outside the CDR3 supplied by the reference TRBV7-2 and TRBJ2-7 proteins, appears as GAGVSQSPSNKVTEKGKDVELRCDPISGHTALYWYRQSLGQGLEFLIYFQGNSAPDKSGLPSDRFSAERTGGSVSTLTIQRTQQEDSAVYLCASSLVVRGQEQYFGPGTRLTVT.